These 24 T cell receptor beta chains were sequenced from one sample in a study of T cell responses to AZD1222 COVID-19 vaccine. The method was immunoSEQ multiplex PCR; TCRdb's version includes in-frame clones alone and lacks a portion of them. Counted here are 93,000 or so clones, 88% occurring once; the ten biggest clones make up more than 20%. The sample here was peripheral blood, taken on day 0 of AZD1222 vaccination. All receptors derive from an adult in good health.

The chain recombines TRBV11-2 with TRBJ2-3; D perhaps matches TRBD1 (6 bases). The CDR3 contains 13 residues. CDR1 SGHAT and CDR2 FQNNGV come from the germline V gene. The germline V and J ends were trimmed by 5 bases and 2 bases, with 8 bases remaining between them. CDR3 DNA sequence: TGTGCCAGCAGCGACAGGTCCACAGATACGCAGTATTTT. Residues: CASSDRSTDTQYF.

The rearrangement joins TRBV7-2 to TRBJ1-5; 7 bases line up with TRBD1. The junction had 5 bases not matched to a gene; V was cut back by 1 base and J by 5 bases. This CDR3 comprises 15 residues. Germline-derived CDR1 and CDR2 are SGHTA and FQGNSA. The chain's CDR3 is CASSLDRGRDQPQHF. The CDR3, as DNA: TGTGCCAGCAGCTTAGACAGGGGACGAGATCAGCCCCAGCATTTT.

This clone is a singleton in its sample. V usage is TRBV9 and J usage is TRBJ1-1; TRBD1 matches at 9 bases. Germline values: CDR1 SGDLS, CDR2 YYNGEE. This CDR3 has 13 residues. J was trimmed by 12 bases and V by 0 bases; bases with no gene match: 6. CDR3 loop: CASSVARDRETFF. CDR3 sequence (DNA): TGTGCCAGCAGCGTAGCACGGGACAGGGAGACTTTCTTT.

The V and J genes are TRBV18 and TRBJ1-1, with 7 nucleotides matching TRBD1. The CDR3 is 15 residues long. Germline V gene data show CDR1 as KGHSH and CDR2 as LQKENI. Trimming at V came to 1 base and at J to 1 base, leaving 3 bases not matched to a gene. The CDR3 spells CASSPREGANTEAFF. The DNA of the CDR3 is TGTGCCAGCTCACCACGAGAGGGGGCGAACACTGAAGCTTTCTTT. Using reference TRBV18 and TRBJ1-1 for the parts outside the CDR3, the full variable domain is NAGVMQNPRHLVRRRGQEARLRCSPMKGHSHVYWYRQLPEEGLKFMVYLQKENIIDESGMPKERFSAEFPKEGPSILRIQQVVRGDSAAYFCASSPREGANTEAFFGQGTRLTVV.

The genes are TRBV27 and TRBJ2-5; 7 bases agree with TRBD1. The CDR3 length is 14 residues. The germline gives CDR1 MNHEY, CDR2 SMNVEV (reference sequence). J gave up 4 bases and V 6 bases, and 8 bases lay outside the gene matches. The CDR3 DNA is TGTGCCAGCAGCCCCGGGGACAGACTAGAGACCCAGTACTTC. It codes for CASSPGDRLETQYF.

CDR3 DNA: TGTGCCAGCAGTCCAACTGGCACTGCCCCCTACAATGAGCAGTTCTTC. Translation: CASSPTGTAPYNEQFF. The J gene is TRBJ2-1, the V gene TRBV6-2 or TRBV6-3, with no clear D. V dropped 5 bases and J dropped 2 bases, with 16 bases sitting between them. This CDR3 is built from 16 residues. Germline values: CDR1 MNHEY, CDR2 SVGEGT.

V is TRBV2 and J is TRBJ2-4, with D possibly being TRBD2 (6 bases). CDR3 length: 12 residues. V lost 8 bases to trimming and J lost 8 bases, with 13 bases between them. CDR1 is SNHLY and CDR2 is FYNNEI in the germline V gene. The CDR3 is CASGRDLDIQYF. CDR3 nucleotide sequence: TGTGCCAGCGGCCGGGACTTGGACATTCAGTACTTC.

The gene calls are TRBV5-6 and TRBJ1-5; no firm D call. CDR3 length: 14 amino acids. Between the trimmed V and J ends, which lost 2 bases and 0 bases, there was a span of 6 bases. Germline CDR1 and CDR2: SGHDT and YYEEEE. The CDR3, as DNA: TGTGCCAGCAGCTTTGGGAGTAGCAATCAGCCCCAGCATTTT. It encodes CASSFGSSNQPQHF.

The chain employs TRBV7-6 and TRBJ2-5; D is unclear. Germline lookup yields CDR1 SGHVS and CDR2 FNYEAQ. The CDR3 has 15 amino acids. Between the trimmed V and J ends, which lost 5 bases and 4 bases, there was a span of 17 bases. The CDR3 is CASSLGGSQTETQYF. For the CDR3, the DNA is TGTGCCAGCAGCCTGGGCGGCAGCCAAACAGAGACCCAGTACTTC.

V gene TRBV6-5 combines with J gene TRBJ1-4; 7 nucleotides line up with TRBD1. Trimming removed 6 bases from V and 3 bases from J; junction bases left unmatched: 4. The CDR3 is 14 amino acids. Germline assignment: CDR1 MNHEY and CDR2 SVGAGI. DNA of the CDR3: TGTGCCAGCAGCACCGGGACAGCTAATGAAAAACTGTTTTTT. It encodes CASSTGTANEKLFF.

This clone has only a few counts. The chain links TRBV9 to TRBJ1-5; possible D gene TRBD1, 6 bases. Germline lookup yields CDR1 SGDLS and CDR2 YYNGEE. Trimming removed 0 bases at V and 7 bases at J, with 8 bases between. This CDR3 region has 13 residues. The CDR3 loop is CASSVGGQQPQHF. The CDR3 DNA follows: TGTGCCAGCAGCGTAGGGGGGCAGCAGCCCCAGCATTTT.

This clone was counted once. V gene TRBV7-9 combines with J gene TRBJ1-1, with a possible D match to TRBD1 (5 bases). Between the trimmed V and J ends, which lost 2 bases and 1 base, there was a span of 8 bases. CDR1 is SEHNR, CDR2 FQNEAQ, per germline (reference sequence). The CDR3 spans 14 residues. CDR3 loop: CASSLSRENTEAFF. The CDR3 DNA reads TGTGCCAGCAGCTTAAGCAGGGAGAACACTGAAGCTTTCTTT.

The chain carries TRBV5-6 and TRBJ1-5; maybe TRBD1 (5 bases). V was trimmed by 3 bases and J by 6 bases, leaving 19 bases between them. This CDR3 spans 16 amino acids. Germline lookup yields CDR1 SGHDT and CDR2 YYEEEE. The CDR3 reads CASSSRSGGRGQPQHF. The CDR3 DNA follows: TGTGCCAGCAGCTCCCGGAGTGGGGGGAGAGGTCAGCCCCAGCATTTT.

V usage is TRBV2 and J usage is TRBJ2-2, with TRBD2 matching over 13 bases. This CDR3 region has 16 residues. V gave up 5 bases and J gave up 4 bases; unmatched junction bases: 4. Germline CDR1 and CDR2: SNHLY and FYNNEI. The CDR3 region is CASSTSGGALTGELFF. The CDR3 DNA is TGTGCCAGCAGTACTAGCGGGGGGGCCCTCACCGGGGAGCTGTTTTTT.

As DNA, the CDR3 is TGCGCCAGCAGCTTGGATCAGCCCACCACAGATACGCAGTATTTT. Translating gives CASSLDQPTTDTQYF. The rearrangement links TRBV5-1 to TRBJ2-3; the D is unclear. V was shortened by 0 bases and J by 2 bases, with 10 bases between the two germline ends. Germline CDR1 is SGHRS and CDR2 is YFSETQ. The CDR3 spans 15 residues.

The CDR3 DNA follows: TGTGCCAGCAGTGAATATCTTTATGCCACCACTGGAAACACCATATATTTT. This encodes CASSEYLYATTGNTIYF. The J gene is TRBJ1-3, the V gene TRBV6-1; no clear D gene. Trimming shortened V by 2 bases and J by 2 bases, and 16 bases separated the two germline ends. Germline V gene sequence: CDR1 MNHNS, CDR2 SASEGT. This CDR3 has 17 amino acids.

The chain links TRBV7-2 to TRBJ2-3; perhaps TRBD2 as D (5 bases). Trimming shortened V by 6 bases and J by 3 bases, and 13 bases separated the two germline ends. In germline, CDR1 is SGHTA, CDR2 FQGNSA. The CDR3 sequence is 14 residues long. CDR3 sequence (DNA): TGTGCCAGCAGTCCGACCCGGGGTACAGATACGCAGTATTTT. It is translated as CASSPTRGTDTQYF.

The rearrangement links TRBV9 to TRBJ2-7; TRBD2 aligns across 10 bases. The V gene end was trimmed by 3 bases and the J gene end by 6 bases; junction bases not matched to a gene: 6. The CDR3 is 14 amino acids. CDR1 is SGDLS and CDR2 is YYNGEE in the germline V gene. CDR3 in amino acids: CASSAAGGPSEQYF. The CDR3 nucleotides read TGTGCCAGCAGCGCAGCGGGAGGGCCCTCCGAGCAGTACTTC.

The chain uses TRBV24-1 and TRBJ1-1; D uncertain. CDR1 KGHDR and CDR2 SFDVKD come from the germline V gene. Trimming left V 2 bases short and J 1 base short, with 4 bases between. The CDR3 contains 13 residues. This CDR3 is CATSDSRNTEAFF. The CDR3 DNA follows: TGTGCCACCAGTGATTCACGGAACACTGAAGCTTTCTTT.

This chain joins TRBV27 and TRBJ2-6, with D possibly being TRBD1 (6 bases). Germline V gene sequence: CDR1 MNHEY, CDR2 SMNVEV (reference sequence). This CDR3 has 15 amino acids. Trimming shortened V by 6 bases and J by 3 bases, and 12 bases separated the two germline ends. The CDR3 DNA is TGTGCCAGCAGGGCAGGGGCTAGTGGGGCCAACGTCCTGACTTTC. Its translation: CASRAGASGANVLTF.

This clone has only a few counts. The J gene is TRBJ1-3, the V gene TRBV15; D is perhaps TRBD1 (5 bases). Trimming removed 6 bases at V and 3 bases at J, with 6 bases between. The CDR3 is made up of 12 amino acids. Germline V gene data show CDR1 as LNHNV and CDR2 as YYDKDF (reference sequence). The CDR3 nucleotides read TGTGCCACCAGGACAGATGGAAACACCATATATTTT. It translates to CATRTDGNTIYF. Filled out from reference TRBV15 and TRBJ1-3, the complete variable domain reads DAMVIQNPRYQVTQFGKPVTLSCSQTLNHNVMYWYQQKSSQAPKLLFHYYDKDFNNEADTPDNFQSRRPNTSFCFLDIRSPGLGDTAMYLCATRTDGNTIYFGEGSWLTVV.

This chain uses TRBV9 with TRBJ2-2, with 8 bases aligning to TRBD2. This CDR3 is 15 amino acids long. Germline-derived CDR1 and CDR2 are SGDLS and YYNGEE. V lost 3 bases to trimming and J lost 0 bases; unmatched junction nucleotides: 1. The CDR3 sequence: CASSASGSNTGELFF. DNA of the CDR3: TGTGCCAGCAGCGCTAGCGGGTCGAACACCGGGGAGCTGTTTTTT.

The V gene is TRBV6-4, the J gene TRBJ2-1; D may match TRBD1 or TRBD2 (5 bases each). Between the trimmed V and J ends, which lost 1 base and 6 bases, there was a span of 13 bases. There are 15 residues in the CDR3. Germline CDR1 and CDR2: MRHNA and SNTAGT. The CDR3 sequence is CASSDWAGTFNEQFF. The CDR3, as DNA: TGTGCCAGCAGTGACTGGGCAGGGACCTTCAATGAGCAGTTCTTC.

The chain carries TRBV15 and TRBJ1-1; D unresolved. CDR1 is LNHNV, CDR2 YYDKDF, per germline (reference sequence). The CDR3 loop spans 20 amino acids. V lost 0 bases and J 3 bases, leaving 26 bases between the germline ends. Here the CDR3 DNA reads TGTGCCACCAGCAGAGATCGGGGTCGGCATCGAGTTAGTGTTGACACTGAAGCTTTCTTT. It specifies CATSRDRGRHRVSVDTEAFF.